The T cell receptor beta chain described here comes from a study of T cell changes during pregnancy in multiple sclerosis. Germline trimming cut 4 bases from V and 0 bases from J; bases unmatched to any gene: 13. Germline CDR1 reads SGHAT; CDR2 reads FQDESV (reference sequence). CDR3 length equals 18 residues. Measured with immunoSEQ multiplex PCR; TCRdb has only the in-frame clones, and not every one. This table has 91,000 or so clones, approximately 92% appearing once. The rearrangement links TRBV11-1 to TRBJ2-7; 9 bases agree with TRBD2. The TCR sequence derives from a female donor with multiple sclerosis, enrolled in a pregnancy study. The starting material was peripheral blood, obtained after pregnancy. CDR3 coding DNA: TGTGCCAGCAGCTCCCCAGGCGTAGCGGGAGTCTTCTCCTACGAGCAGTACTTC. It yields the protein CASSSPGVAGVFSYEQYF.